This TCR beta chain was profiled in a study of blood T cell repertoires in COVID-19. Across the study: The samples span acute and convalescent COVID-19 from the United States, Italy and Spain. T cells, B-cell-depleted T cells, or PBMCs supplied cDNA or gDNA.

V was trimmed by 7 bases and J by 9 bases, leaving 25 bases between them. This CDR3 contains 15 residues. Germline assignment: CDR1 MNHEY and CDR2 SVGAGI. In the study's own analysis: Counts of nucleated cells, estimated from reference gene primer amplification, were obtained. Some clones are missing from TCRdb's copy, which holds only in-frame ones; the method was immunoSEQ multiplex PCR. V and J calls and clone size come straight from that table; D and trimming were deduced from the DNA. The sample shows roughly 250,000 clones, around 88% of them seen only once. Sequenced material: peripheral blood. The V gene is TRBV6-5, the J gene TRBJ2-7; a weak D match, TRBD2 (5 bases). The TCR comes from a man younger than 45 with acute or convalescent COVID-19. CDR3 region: CASTRSPTGVGGQYF. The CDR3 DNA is TGTGCCAGCACCCGGTCGCCGACTGGGGTAGGAGGGCAGTACTTC.